The 23 T cell receptor beta chains listed next were all sequenced from one sample in a study of identical twins. MiXCR was run by TCRdb on the 5' RACE reads, yielding one entry per CDR3 protein. Of 400,000 to 500,000 distinct CDR3 sequences in the sample, approximately 17% were seen once. Sequenced input: naive T cells sorted from blood. All receptors come from a man between 45 and 60 years old in good health.

In its sample, this clonotype was seen a few times. J is TRBJ1-2 and V is TRBV20-1; possibly TRBD1 for D (6 bases). V lost 6 bases, J lost 7 bases, and 15 bases lay in between. This CDR3 has 12 amino acids. Germline CDR1 reads DFQATT; CDR2 reads SNEGSKA (reference sequence). CDR3 DNA sequence: TGCAGTGCAAAACACAGGGTTTCTGGCTACACCTTC. Translating gives CSAKHRVSGYTF.

The rearrangement links TRBV7-9 to TRBJ2-5, with 9 bases fitting TRBD2. This CDR3 is 14 amino acids long. V lost 5 bases and J lost 5; bases outside the gene matches: 6. Germline V lookup: CDR1 SEHNR, CDR2 FQNEAQ (reference sequence). For the CDR3, the DNA is TGTGCCAGCAGCGCAGGGACTAGCCTGGAGACCCAGTACTTC. This encodes CASSAGTSLETQYF. The full variable domain, with the rest looked up from reference TRBV7-9 and TRBJ2-5, is DTGVSQNPRHKITKRGQNVTFRCDPISEHNRLYWYRQTLGQGPEFLTYFQNEAQLEKSRLLSDRFSAERPKGSFSTLEIQRTEQGDSAMYLCASSAGTSLETQYFGPGTRLLVL.

The DNA of the CDR3 is TGCAGTGCTAGAGATAGTCCCGAGACCCAGTACTTC. Translating it yields CSARDSPETQYF. The chain employs TRBV20-1 and TRBJ2-5; D gene ambiguous. This CDR3 is 12 amino acids long. Germline CDR1 reads DFQATT; CDR2 reads SNEGSKA (reference sequence). The V end was cut by 0 bases, the J end by 5 bases, with 7 bases between.

In its sample, this clonotype was seen many times. This chain joins TRBV7-6 and TRBJ2-2; D not certain. The germline V and J ends were trimmed by 1 base and 3 bases, with 15 bases remaining between them. Germline V gene sequence: CDR1 SGHVS, CDR2 FNYEAQ. This CDR3 spans 17 amino acids. The CDR3 is CASSLVLAITDTGELFF. The DNA of the CDR3 is TGTGCCAGCAGCTTAGTTCTGGCGATTACGGACACCGGGGAGCTGTTTTTT. Full variable domain (remainder filled in from reference TRBV7-6 and TRBJ2-2): GAGVSQSPRYKVTKRGQDVALRCDPISGHVSLYWYRQALGQGPEFLTYFNYEAQQDKSGLPNDRFSAERPEGSISTLTIQRTEQRDSAMYRCASSLVLAITDTGELFFGEGSRLTVL.

This clonotype was seen repeatedly, ten times or more. The chain joins TRBV10-3 to TRBJ1-2, with unresolved D. Germline V CDR1 and CDR2: ENHRY, SYGVKD. The CDR3 extends over 14 amino acids. The ends were cut back, 0 bases at V and 1 base at J, with 6 bases in the middle. CDR3 DNA: TGTGCCATCAGTGAGTCAGGCAGTAACTATGGCTACACCTTC. This gives the protein CAISESGSNYGYTF.

The CDR3 DNA is TGCGCCAGCAGCCCGAGGGCGGTCTCTGGGGCCAACGTCCTGACTTTC. Translation: CASSPRAVSGANVLTF. The chain joins TRBV5-1 to TRBJ2-6; weak D call: TRBD2 (5 bases). V lost 4 bases and J 0 bases, leaving 11 bases between the germline ends. The CDR3 has 16 amino acids. Germline CDR1 is SGHRS and CDR2 is YFSETQ.

The sample holds a few counts of this clonotype. The chain uses TRBV29-1 and TRBJ2-6; perhaps TRBD1 as D (5 bases). V lost 6 bases, J lost 2 bases, and 11 bases lay in between. The CDR3 contains 14 residues. In germline, CDR1 is SQVTM, CDR2 ANQGSEA. In DNA form, the CDR3 reads TGCAGCGTACTACAGGATCCTGGGGCCAACGTCCTGACTTTC. This translates into CSVLQDPGANVLTF.

There are many counts of this clonotype. V is TRBV29-1 and J is TRBJ2-1, with 9 bases aligning to TRBD1. CDR1 and CDR2 (germline): SQVTM, ANQGSEA. This CDR3 comprises 13 residues. J was trimmed by 6 bases and V by 4 bases; bases with no gene match: 4. The CDR3 DNA sequence: TGCAGCGTTGTGGACAGGGGTCCCAATGAGCAGTTCTTC. It is translated as CSVVDRGPNEQFF.

This clonotype was picked up many times. The chain couples TRBV6-1 to TRBJ1-5; 8 nucleotides align to TRBD1. Germline V CDR1 and CDR2: MNHNS, SASEGT. Unmatched junction bases numbered 3, after V lost 4 bases and J lost 4 bases. There are 14 residues in the CDR3. In nucleotides, the CDR3 is TGTGCCAGCAGTGCGACAGGGGCTAATCAGCCCCAGCATTTT. It translates to CASSATGANQPQHF.

This clonotype was observed at least ten times. The chain joins TRBV20-1 to TRBJ2-7; D is ambiguous. V lost 4 bases, J lost 5 bases, and 9 bases lay in between. CDR1 and CDR2 from the germline V gene are DFQATT and SNEGSKA (reference sequence). This CDR3 has 11 residues. This chain's CDR3 is CSAILGNEQYF. In DNA form, the CDR3 reads TGCAGTGCTATCTTGGGCAACGAGCAGTACTTC.

Only a few counts were recorded for this clonotype. The J gene is TRBJ2-1, the V gene TRBV20-1; 12 positions match TRBD2. Germline loops: CDR1 DFQATT, CDR2 SNEGSKA (reference sequence). Germline trimming cut 1 base from V and 10 bases from J; bases unmatched to any gene: 8. This CDR3 is built from 15 residues. The chain's CDR3 is CSARGTSGRSREQFF. The DNA of the CDR3 is TGCAGTGCTAGAGGAACTAGCGGGAGGTCTCGGGAGCAGTTCTTC.

The chain couples TRBV18 to TRBJ1-5, with D possibly matching TRBD1 (6 bases). Germline lookup yields CDR1 KGHSH and CDR2 LQKENI. This CDR3 has 15 amino acids. Trimming removed 4 bases from V and 9 bases from J, with 19 bases in between. CDR3 bases: TGTGCCAGCTCACGAGGGACATCGGGAGGGGGGCCCCAGCATTTT. Translation: CASSRGTSGGGPQHF.

This clonotype was counted ten times or more. The V and J genes are TRBV20-1 and TRBJ2-1; the match to TRBD2 covers 9 bases. The CDR3 extends over 17 amino acids. V lost 1 base, J lost 0 bases, and 7 bases stayed unmatched. Germline lookup yields CDR1 DFQATT and CDR2 SNEGSKA (reference sequence). CDR3 sequence reads: CSARGLLAGASYNEQFF. CDR3 in DNA: TGCAGTGCTAGAGGGTTGTTAGCGGGGGCCTCCTACAATGAGCAGTTCTTC.

This clonotype has just a few counts. The chain couples TRBV5-1 to TRBJ2-1; 9 bases are shared with TRBD1. Per the germline V gene, CDR1 is SGHRS and CDR2 is YFSETQ. V shed 4 bases and J 6 bases; nucleotides not matched to a gene: 8. This CDR3 spans 15 amino acids. CDR3 region: CASSPDRGEGNEQFF. CDR3 coding DNA: TGCGCCAGCAGCCCGGACAGGGGAGAAGGCAATGAGCAGTTCTTC.

This clonotype showed up just a few times. The chain recombines TRBV5-1 with TRBJ2-5, with 8 bases that match TRBD2. V was clipped by 2 bases and J by 4 bases; unmatched bases: 10. The length of the CDR3 is 16 residues. Germline V CDR1 and CDR2: SGHRS, YFSETQ. The CDR3 DNA reads TGCGCCAGCAGCTTCCGGGAGGGAGGCTCGGGAGAGACCCAGTACTTC. Its translation is CASSFREGGSGETQYF.

The chain combines TRBV7-9 with TRBJ1-2; 10 positions agree with TRBD1. The J segment lost 10 bases and the V segment lost 7 bases, leaving 12 bases of the junction unmatched. The CDR3 totals 14 residues. Germline V gene sequence: CDR1 SEHNR, CDR2 FQNEAQ (reference sequence). Written as DNA, the CDR3 is TGTGCCAGCAACTCGGGGGACAGACAGGGGGCCTACACCTTC. It is translated as CASNSGDRQGAYTF.

The rearrangement joins TRBV12-3 or TRBV12-4 to TRBJ2-3, with D perhaps TRBD1 (6 bases). The CDR3 loop spans 15 amino acids. V was shortened by 3 bases and J by 2 bases, with 12 bases between the two germline ends. The CDR3 region is CASSFGRQVTDTQYF. In DNA form, the CDR3 reads TGTGCCAGCAGTTTCGGTCGACAGGTCACAGATACGCAGTATTTT.

This clonotype was detected only a few times. V gene TRBV15 combines with J gene TRBJ1-5, with D perhaps TRBD1 (5 bases). Trimming took off 4 bases at V and 0 bases at J, with 7 bases between the two ends. The CDR3 spans 14 residues. The germline gives CDR1 LNHNV, CDR2 YYDKDF (reference sequence). In DNA form, the CDR3 reads TGTGCCACCAGCACAGGGATTAGCAATCAGCCCCAGCATTTT. It is translated as CATSTGISNQPQHF.

This rearrangement joins TRBV10-3 to TRBJ1-1; D is uncertain. Trimming took off 7 bases at V and 1 base at J, with 13 bases between the two ends. This CDR3 is 14 amino acids long. The V gene's germline CDR1 is ENHRY and CDR2 SYGVKD. The CDR3 DNA reads TGTGCCATCAAGGCGGCAGAAAAGAACACTGAAGCTTTCTTT. Translation: CAIKAAEKNTEAFF.

The gene calls are TRBV5-6 and TRBJ2-1; D ambiguous. Germline V gene data show CDR1 as SGHDT and CDR2 as YYEEEE. Between the trimmed V and J ends, which lost 0 bases and 0 bases, there was a span of 10 bases. The CDR3 is 16 residues long. In DNA, the CDR3 is TGTGCCAGCAGCTTGGCCGGAACCTACTCCTACAATGAGCAGTTCTTC. Translated: CASSLAGTYSYNEQFF.

In its sample, this clonotype was seen a few times. The V call is TRBV7-8, the J call TRBJ2-7; 8 bases are shared with TRBD1. The CDR3 consists of 12 residues. Trimming at V came to 9 bases and at J to 4 bases, leaving 5 bases not matched to a gene. CDR1 and CDR2 from the germline V gene are SGHVS and FQNEAQ. CDR3 residues: CASGRGQYEQYF. DNA for the CDR3: TGTGCCAGTGGCAGGGGGCAATACGAGCAGTACTTC.

This clonotype was seen more than once but under ten times. CDR3 in DNA: TGTGCCAGCACCTCGGACTTCCCCGCTGAAGCTTTCTTT. Protein: CASTSDFPAEAFF. This chain links TRBV12-3 or TRBV12-4 with TRBJ1-1; no clear D gene. Deletions cut 7 bases from V and 6 bases from J, with 15 bases between. The CDR3 loop spans 13 amino acids.

This clonotype was observed a few times. J is TRBJ1-4 and V is TRBV7-9, with D uncertain. V was cut by 6 bases and J by 10 bases, with 12 bases left in between. CDR1 is SEHNR, CDR2 FQNEAQ, per germline (reference sequence). This CDR3 contains 12 residues. The CDR3 reads CASRPAGGKLFF. CDR3 nucleotides: TGTGCCAGCAGGCCAGCAGGTGGAAAACTGTTTTTT.